What follows are 4 T cell receptor beta chains derived from one specimen sequenced in a study of T cell responses to AZD1222 COVID-19 vaccine. Only in-frame clones appear in the TCRdb table, and some are missing; sequencing was by immunoSEQ multiplex PCR. The data contain around 140,000 clones, roughly nine tenths of them singletons. This material consisted of peripheral blood, taken on day 0 of AZD1222 vaccination. The source of these receptors is an adult in good health.

V gene TRBV5-1 combines with J gene TRBJ2-5; maybe TRBD1 (6 bases). Germline V gene data show CDR1 as SGHRS and CDR2 as YFSETQ. CDR3 length: 16 amino acids. Trimming took off 5 bases at V and 8 bases at J, with 25 bases between the two ends. The CDR3 region has the DNA TGCGCCAGCAGGGCGGACCCTACAGGGTCCCGGAGAACCCAGTACTTC. This sequence encodes CASRADPTGSRRTQYF.

This clone appeared once. The V call is TRBV7-7, the J call TRBJ1-2; D is undetermined. The CDR3 extends over 14 amino acids. Germline CDR1 reads SSHAT; CDR2 reads FNYEAQ (reference sequence). CDR3 DNA sequence: TGTGCTAGCTGGGAACGGGAGCGGGACTATGGCTACACCTTC. Translation gives CASWERERDYGYTF.

The rearrangement joins TRBV6-5 to TRBJ2-7; 9 bases map to TRBD2. The junction had 6 bases not matched to a gene; V was cut back by 7 bases and J by 2 bases. CDR1 MNHEY and CDR2 SVGAGI come from the germline V gene. This CDR3 comprises 14 residues. CDR3 loop: CASTRGRGAYEQYF. The CDR3 DNA reads TGTGCCAGCACCCGCGGGAGGGGAGCCTACGAGCAGTACTTC.

This clone has a single count. The rearrangement joins TRBV11-2 to TRBJ1-3; the D is unclear. Germline V gives CDR1 SGHAT, CDR2 FQNNGV. This CDR3 region has 13 residues. Trimming shortened V by 6 bases and J by 5 bases, and 11 bases separated the two germline ends. In DNA, the CDR3 is TGTGCCAGCAGTCCTAGCTCCCGAAACACCATATATTTT. Amino acid sequence: CASSPSSRNTIYF.